The subject of this entry is one T cell receptor beta chain. Antigen: not known. These data come from a study of T cells expressing NK-cell markers. Turning to the study itself: Sorted CD3+CD56+NKG2C+, CD3+CD56+NKG2C- and CD3+CD56-NKG2C+ T-cell subsets were beta-chain profiled.

The CDR3 covers 17 residues. The V gene's germline CDR1 is LGHNA and CDR2 YSLEER. Study findings and constraints: In a handful of donors, dominant NKG2C+ clonotypes were about 1.0-7.5% of CD8+ T cells. The study found these clonotypes also leading the CD3+CD56-NKG2C+ fraction in several donors.

For TCR beta, cDNA was produced by 5'RACE template switching with UMIs. No DNA is given; TCRdb re-called the 5' RACE reads and lists each CDR3 protein once. Recorded for this sample: about 440,000 distinct CDR3 sequences. The sequencing input was blood T cells: a sorted CD56 or NKG2C T cell subset, CD4+ or CD8+ T cells, or bulk PBMC T cells (not recorded which). This sequence joins TRBV4-3 and TRBJ2-3. The clonotype originates from a woman between 18 and 70 years old in good health. This CDR3 is CASSQDLGDDFTDTQYF.